This T cell receptor (beta chain) was found in a study of CD8 T cells in Susac syndrome. The CDR3 covers 13 residues. Trimming cost V 10 bases and J 2 bases; bases outside gene matches: 2. CDR1 MDHEN and CDR2 SYDVKM come from the germline V gene. With random hexamers, roughly 0.45 to 1 ug RNA was reverse transcribed. TCRdb re-called the immunoSEQ multiplex PCR reads through MiXCR, storing one row per CDR3 protein. The sample lists about 280,000 distinct CDR3 sequences, approximately 81% seen once, with 0.11% in the top ten. Input material: CD8+ T cells from PBMCs. The V and J genes are TRBV28 and TRBJ2-7; 13 bases match TRBD2. This sequence was found in a human donor with multiple sclerosis. As DNA, the CDR3 is TGTGCCATCGGGACTAGCGGGGCCTACGAGCAGTACTTC. This translates into CAIGTSGAYEQYF.